A single sample is the source of the 19 T cell receptor beta chains below, sequenced in a study of response to subunit inactivated influenza vaccine. MiXCR, applied by TCRdb to the RT-PCR reads, yields one record per CDR3 protein. The sample yields about 520,000 distinct CDR3 sequences, 7.2% seen once. The starting material was PBMCs from blood, obtained around 25 months after vaccination. These receptor sequences come from a man aged 50-75 years who received an inactivated influenza vaccine.

In its sample, this clonotype was seen a few times. This sequence joins TRBV27 and TRBJ2-7, with D perhaps TRBD1 (6 bases). V lost 5 bases and J 2 bases, leaving 16 bases between the germline ends. The CDR3 is 15 amino acids. Germline V CDR1 and CDR2: MNHEY, SMNVEV (reference sequence). CDR3 sequence (DNA): TGTGCCAGCAGTCCTACCCGGGACAAACCCTACGAGCAGTACTTC. Residues: CASSPTRDKPYEQYF.

This clonotype was seen at least ten times. The V call is TRBV4-3, the J call TRBJ2-3; perhaps TRBD2 as D (7 bases). Germline CDR1 and CDR2: LGHNA and YSLEER. V lost 4 bases and J lost 5, with 13 bases in between. The CDR3 contains 14 residues. For the CDR3, the DNA is TGCGCCAGCAGCCGAGGGGGGGCCGTAGATACGCAGTATTTT. It translates to CASSRGGAVDTQYF.

This clonotype has ten or more counts. The DNA of the CDR3 is TGCAGTGCTAGAGGGGTGACAATCGGGATGGAGCAGTTCTTC. Its translation: CSARGVTIGMEQFF. The rearrangement joins TRBV20-1 to TRBJ2-1, with D maybe TRBD2 (5 bases). The CDR3 has 14 residues. The germline V and J ends were trimmed by 1 base and 10 bases, with 17 bases remaining between them. The germline V gene has CDR1 DFQATT and CDR2 SNEGSKA (reference sequence).

The chain combines TRBV3-1 with TRBJ2-5; D not resolved. Trimming stripped 0 bases from V and 5 bases from J, with 13 bases between. The CDR3 extends over 15 amino acids. Germline V lookup: CDR1 LGHDT, CDR2 YNNKEL (reference sequence). The CDR3 spells CASSQDLDIGETQYF. Written as DNA, the CDR3 is TGTGCCAGCAGCCAAGATCTCGACATTGGGGAGACCCAGTACTTC.

This clonotype occurred a few times. The chain couples TRBV12-3 or TRBV12-4 to TRBJ2-3, with D tentatively TRBD1 (6 bases). Trimming shortened V by 4 bases and J by 7 bases, and 12 bases separated the two germline ends. The CDR3 has 13 amino acids. The CDR3 nucleotides read TGTGCCAGCAGTTCCGGGACACGGTATACGCAGTATTTT. It codes for CASSSGTRYTQYF.

This clonotype was picked up many times. This chain uses TRBV29-1 with TRBJ2-7; D tentatively fits TRBD1 or TRBD2 (5 bases each). The CDR3 extends over 12 amino acids. Germline values: CDR1 SQVTM, CDR2 ANQGSEA. With 1 base removed from V and 6 bases from J, the gap between germline ends came to 10 bases. CDR3 loop: CSVEAEGLEQYF. The CDR3 coding sequence is TGCAGCGTTGAAGCAGAGGGGCTCGAGCAGTACTTC.

This clonotype was counted only a few times. J is TRBJ1-3 and V is TRBV3-1, with a weak D call TRBD1 (6 bases). Germline CDR1 reads LGHDT; CDR2 reads YNNKEL (reference sequence). Trimming left V 4 bases short and J 1 base short, with 14 bases between. This CDR3 is built from 16 residues. CDR3 sequence (DNA): TGTGCCAGCAGCCGCGGACAGTTAGGATCTGGAAACACCATATATTTT. Translating it yields CASSRGQLGSGNTIYF.

This clonotype showed up many times. This chain links TRBV12-3 or TRBV12-4 with TRBJ2-5; TRBD2 is a possible D gene (6 bases). The length of the CDR3 is 16 residues. Trimming removed 3 bases at V and 5 bases at J, with 19 bases between. The CDR3 nucleotides read TGTGCCAGCAGTTTCTTCGGGGCGGGGACGTCGGAGACCCAGTACTTC. Its translation is CASSFFGAGTSETQYF.

In DNA form, the CDR3 reads TGCAGCGTTGGCCCGGGCGGGACTGAAGCTTTCTTT. Protein: CSVGPGGTEAFF. This rearrangement joins TRBV29-1 to TRBJ1-1; no clear D. Trimming cost V 4 bases and J 5 bases, with 11 bases left between them. The V gene's germline CDR1 is SQVTM and CDR2 ANQGSEA. CDR3 length: 12 amino acids. Filled out from reference TRBV29-1 and TRBJ1-1, the complete variable domain reads SAVISQKPSRDICQRGTSLTIQCQVDSQVTMMFWYRQQPGQSLTLIATANQGSEATYESGFVIDKFPISRPNLTFSTLTVSNMSPEDSSIYLCSVGPGGTEAFFGQGTRLTVV.

J is TRBJ2-7 and V is TRBV6-5, with a weak D call TRBD2 (6 bases). This CDR3 region has 15 residues. Germline CDR1 MNHEY, CDR2 SVGAGI. V gave up 3 bases and J gave up 4 bases, with 16 bases separating them. This CDR3 reads CASSYSPGLQYEQYF. For the CDR3, the DNA is TGTGCCAGCAGTTATTCCCCGGGACTGCAATACGAGCAGTACTTC.

The CDR3 DNA follows: TGTGCCAGCAGTTTCACAGCGGGGGTGGAGGAGACCCAGTACTTC. Amino acid sequence: CASSFTAGVEETQYF. This chain connects TRBV12-3 or TRBV12-4 to TRBJ2-5; TRBD2 aligns across 8 bases. Unmatched junction bases numbered 8, after V lost 3 bases and J lost 5 bases. The CDR3 runs 15 residues.

The gene calls are TRBV7-6 and TRBJ2-2; D possibly corresponds to TRBD1 (5 bases). V was shortened by 4 bases and J by 2 bases, with 14 bases between the two germline ends. The CDR3 loop spans 16 amino acids. Germline lookup yields CDR1 SGHVS and CDR2 FNYEAQ. This CDR3 reads CASSSTDRINTGELFF. As DNA, the CDR3 is TGTGCCAGCAGCTCGACCGACAGAATCAACACCGGGGAGCTGTTTTTT.

The chain is built from TRBV12-3 or TRBV12-4 and TRBJ1-5, with a tentative D call TRBD1 (6 bases). The V and J ends lost 6 bases and 5 bases respectively, with 14 bases between them. The CDR3 spans 14 residues. The CDR3 DNA follows: TGTGCCAGCAGCGTCAGGGGTACGGATCAGCCCCAGCATTTT. It yields the protein CASSVRGTDQPQHF.

This clonotype came up a few times. This chain uses TRBV9 with TRBJ2-4; no clear D. The CDR3 sequence is 14 residues long. V lost 4 bases, J lost 7 bases, and 15 bases lay in between. The germline V gene has CDR1 SGDLS and CDR2 YYNGEE. This CDR3 is CASSSRRAGNIQYF. CDR3 DNA: TGTGCCAGCAGCTCCCGCAGAGCCGGGAACATTCAGTACTTC. Together with reference TRBV9 and TRBJ2-4, the CDR3 gives the full variable domain: DSGVTQTPKHLITATGQRVTLRCSPRSGDLSVYWYQQSLDQGLQFLIQYYNGEERAKGNILERFSAQQFPDLHSELNLSSLELGDSALYFCASSSRRAGNIQYFGAGTRLSVL.

The V call is TRBV2, the J call TRBJ2-3; possibly TRBD2 for D (6 bases). The CDR3 is 14 residues long. CDR1 and CDR2 (germline): SNHLY, FYNNEI. V was pared by 7 bases and J by 1 base, with 12 bases between. The DNA of the CDR3 is TGTGCCAGCACAGGATGGGGGGGCACAGATACGCAGTATTTT. It yields the protein CASTGWGGTDTQYF. The full variable domain, with the rest looked up from reference TRBV2 and TRBJ2-3, is EPEVTQTPSHQVTQMGQEVILRCVPISNHLYFYWYRQILGQKVEFLVSFYNNEISEKSEIFDDQFSVERPDGSNFTLKIRSTKLEDSAMYFCASTGWGGTDTQYFGPGTRLTVL.

The chain links TRBV5-6 to TRBJ1-2; D gene ambiguous. This CDR3 has 15 amino acids. Trimming shortened V by 2 bases and J by 8 bases, and 19 bases separated the two germline ends. Germline loops: CDR1 SGHDT, CDR2 YYEEEE. The CDR3 nucleotides are TGTGCCAGCAGCTTCAGAGGAGTTCAGGATTACGGCTACACCTTC. This gives the protein CASSFRGVQDYGYTF. The variable domain in full, completed from reference TRBV5-6 and TRBJ1-2, reads DAGVTQSPTHLIKTRGQQVTLRCSPKSGHDTVSWYQQALGQGPQFIFQYYEEEERQRGNFPDRFSGHQFPNYSSELNVNALLLGDSALYLCASSFRGVQDYGYTFGSGTRLTVV.

This clonotype was seen a few times. The V call is TRBV7-9, the J call TRBJ2-1; 8 nucleotides line up with TRBD1. Germline CDR1 reads SEHNR; CDR2 reads FQNEAQ (reference sequence). The J segment lost 6 bases and the V segment lost 5 bases, leaving 9 bases of the junction unmatched. CDR3 length equals 15 residues. The DNA of the CDR3 is TGTGCCAGCAGCGGGGGACAGGTGAACGTCAATGAGCAGTTCTTC. Translating gives CASSGGQVNVNEQFF.

This clonotype showed up many times. For the CDR3, the DNA is TGTGCCAGCAGCTATGGTTGGGGCCTAAAAAAGCAGGGCTACACCTTC. Residues: CASSYGWGLKKQGYTF. V gene TRBV5-8 combines with J gene TRBJ1-2, with D possibly matching TRBD1 (5 bases). Germline loops: CDR1 SGHTS, CDR2 YDEGEE. The V and J ends lost 3 bases and 8 bases respectively, with 23 bases between them. The CDR3 is 16 residues long. Filled out from reference TRBV5-8 and TRBJ1-2, the complete variable domain reads EAGVTQSPTHLIKTRGQQATLRCSPISGHTSVYWYQQALGLGLQFLLWYDEGEERNRGNFPPRFSGRQFPNYSSELNVNALELEDSALYLCASSYGWGLKKQGYTFGSGTRLTVV.

The table lists this clonotype with many counts. The V and J genes are TRBV30 and TRBJ2-7, with a weak D call TRBD2 (6 bases). Per the germline V gene, CDR1 is GTSNPN and CDR2 is SVGIG (reference sequence). This CDR3 has 14 amino acids. The germline V and J ends were trimmed by 0 bases and 3 bases, with 12 bases remaining between them. CDR3 sequence: CAWSVGGTYYEQYF. The DNA of the CDR3 is TGTGCCTGGAGTGTTGGGGGGACGTACTACGAGCAGTACTTC.